This T cell receptor (beta chain) appears in the sequencing data of a study of T cells after yellow fever vaccination. Study outcomes and limitations: Post-booster repertoires again held most primary-vaccination clones (about 96% CD4, just under 90% CD8).

CDR1 and CDR2 (germline): SGHKS, YYEKEE (reference sequence). The CDR3 spans 16 residues. Trimming shortened V by 0 bases and J by 0 bases, and 13 bases separated the two germline ends. This clonotype has just a few counts. The antigen remains undetermined. One entry per CDR3 protein results from TCRdb running MiXCR on the 5' RACE reads. This sample has about 340,000 distinct CDR3 sequences, with 3.5% to 4.5% found just once. The specimen was PBMCs, collected 5 days after the yellow fever booster vaccination. The receptor comes from a man younger than 30 who received the YFV17D yellow fever vaccine. This chain joins TRBV5-5 and TRBJ2-7, with D tentatively TRBD1 (5 bases). The CDR3 DNA reads as TGTGCCAGCAGCTTGGTGCAGGGTCCCAGCTCCTACGAGCAGTACGTC. This codes for CASSLVQGPSSYEQYV.